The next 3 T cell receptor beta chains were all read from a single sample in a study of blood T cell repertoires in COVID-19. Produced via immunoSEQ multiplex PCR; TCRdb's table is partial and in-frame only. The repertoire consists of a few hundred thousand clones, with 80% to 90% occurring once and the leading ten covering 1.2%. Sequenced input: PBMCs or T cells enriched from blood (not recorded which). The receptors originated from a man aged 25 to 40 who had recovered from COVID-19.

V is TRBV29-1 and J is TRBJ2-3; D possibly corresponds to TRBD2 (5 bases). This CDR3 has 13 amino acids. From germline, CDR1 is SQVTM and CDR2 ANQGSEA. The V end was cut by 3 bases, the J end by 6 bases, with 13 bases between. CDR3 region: CSVERLLADTQYF. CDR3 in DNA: TGCAGCGTTGAGAGGTTGCTAGCTGATACGCAGTATTTT.

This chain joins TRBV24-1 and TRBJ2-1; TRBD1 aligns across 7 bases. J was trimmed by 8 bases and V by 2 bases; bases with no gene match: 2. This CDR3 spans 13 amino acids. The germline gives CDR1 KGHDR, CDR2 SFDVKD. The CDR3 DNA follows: TGTGCCACCAGTGATTACAGGGGACATGAGCAGTTCTTC. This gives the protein CATSDYRGHEQFF.

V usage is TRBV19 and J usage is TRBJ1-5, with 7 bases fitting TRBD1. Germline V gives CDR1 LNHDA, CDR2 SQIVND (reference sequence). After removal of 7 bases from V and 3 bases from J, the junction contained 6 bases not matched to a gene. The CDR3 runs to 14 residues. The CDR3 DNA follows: TGTGCCAGTACCCTACAGGGGTCCAATCAGCCCCAGCATTTT. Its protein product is CASTLQGSNQPQHF.